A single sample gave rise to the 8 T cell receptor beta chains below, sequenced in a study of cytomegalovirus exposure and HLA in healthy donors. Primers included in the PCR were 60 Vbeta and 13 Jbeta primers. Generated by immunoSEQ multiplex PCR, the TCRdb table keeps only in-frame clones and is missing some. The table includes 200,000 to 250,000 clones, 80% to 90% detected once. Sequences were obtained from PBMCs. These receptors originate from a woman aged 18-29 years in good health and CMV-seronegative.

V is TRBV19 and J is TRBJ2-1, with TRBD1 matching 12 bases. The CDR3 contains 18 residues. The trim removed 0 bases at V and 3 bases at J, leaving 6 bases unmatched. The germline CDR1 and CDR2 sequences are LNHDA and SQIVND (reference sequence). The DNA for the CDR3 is TGTGCCAGTAGTATAGATAAGGGGGACAGGGGGCTCTACAATGAGCAGTTCTTC. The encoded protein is CASSIDKGDRGLYNEQFF.

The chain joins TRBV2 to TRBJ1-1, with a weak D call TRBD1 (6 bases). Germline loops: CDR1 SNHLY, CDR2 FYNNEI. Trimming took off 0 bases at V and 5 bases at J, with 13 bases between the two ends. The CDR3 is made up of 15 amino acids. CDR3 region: CASSEAWGRFTEAFF. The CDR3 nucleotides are TGTGCCAGCAGTGAAGCTTGGGGGCGATTTACTGAAGCTTTCTTT.

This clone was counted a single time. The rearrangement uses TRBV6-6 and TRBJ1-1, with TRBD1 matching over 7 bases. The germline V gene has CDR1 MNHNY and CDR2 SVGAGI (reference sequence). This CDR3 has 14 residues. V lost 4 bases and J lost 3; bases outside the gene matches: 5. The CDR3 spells CASSFGDSYTEAFF. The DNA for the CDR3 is TGTGCCAGCAGTTTCGGGGACAGCTACACTGAAGCTTTCTTT.

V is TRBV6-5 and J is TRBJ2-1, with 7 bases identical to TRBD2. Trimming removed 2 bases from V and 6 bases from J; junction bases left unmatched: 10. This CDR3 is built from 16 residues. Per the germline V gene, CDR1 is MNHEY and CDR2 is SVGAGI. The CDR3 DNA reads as TGTGCCAGCAGTTACGGGGCTGGACTAGTTTTCAATGAGCAGTTCTTC. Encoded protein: CASSYGAGLVFNEQFF.

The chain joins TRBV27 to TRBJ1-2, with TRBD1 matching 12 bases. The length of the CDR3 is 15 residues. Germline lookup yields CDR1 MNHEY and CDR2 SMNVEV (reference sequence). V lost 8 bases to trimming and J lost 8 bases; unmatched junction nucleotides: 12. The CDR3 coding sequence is TGTGCCAGCTGTCCCGGGACAGGGGGCTTCGGCGGCTACACCTTC. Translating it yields CASCPGTGGFGGYTF.

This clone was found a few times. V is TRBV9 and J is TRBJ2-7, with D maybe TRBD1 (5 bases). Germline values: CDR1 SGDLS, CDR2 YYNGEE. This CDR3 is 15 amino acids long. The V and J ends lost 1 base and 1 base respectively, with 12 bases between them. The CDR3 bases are TGTGCCAGCAGCGTATCACAGGTCTCTTCCTACGAGCAGTACTTC. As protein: CASSVSQVSSYEQYF.

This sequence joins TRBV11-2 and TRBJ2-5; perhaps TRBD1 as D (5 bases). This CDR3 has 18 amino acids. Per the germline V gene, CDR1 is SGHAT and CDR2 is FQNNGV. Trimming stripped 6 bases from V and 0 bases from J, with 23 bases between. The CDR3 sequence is CASSGPGNRTRHQETQYF. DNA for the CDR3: TGTGCCAGCAGTGGCCCAGGCAACAGGACCCGCCACCAAGAGACCCAGTACTTC.

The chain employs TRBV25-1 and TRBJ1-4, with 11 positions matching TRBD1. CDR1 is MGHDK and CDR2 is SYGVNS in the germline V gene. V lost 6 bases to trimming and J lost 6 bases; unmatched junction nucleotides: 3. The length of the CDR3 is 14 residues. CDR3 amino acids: CASRTDRGHEKLFF. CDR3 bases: TGTGCCAGCAGAACGGACAGGGGGCATGAAAAACTGTTTTTT.